Shown below are 5 T cell receptor beta chains from a single sample sequenced in a study of blood T cell repertoires in COVID-19. Profiling relied on immunoSEQ multiplex PCR, and the TCRdb table lists in-frame clones only, not all of them. The table includes around 210,000 clones, roughly 85% detected once. Sequencing was performed on peripheral blood. The source of these receptors is a man aged 50-60 years with COVID-19, enrolled during active disease.

V is TRBV9 and J is TRBJ2-5; TRBD2 is a possible D gene (5 bases). With 6 bases removed from V and 2 bases from J, the gap between germline ends came to 14 bases. Germline CDR1 reads SGDLS; CDR2 reads YYNGEE. The CDR3 contains 14 residues. CDR3 in amino acids: CASKAGVHQETQYF. The CDR3 DNA sequence: TGTGCCAGCAAGGCCGGGGTCCATCAAGAGACCCAGTACTTC.

The V gene is TRBV3-1 (or the pseudogene TRBV3-2), the J gene TRBJ2-7, with TRBD1 as a possible D gene (6 bases). V was pared by 4 bases and J by 6 bases, with 13 bases between. CDR3 length: 13 residues. Germline CDR1 and CDR2: LGHDT and YNNKEL (reference sequence). The CDR3 DNA is TGTGCCAGCAGCCCAGGACAGCTCGCCGAGCAGTACTTC. It codes for CASSPGQLAEQYF.

The V and J genes are TRBV6-6 and TRBJ1-6; 7 bases align to TRBD1. The CDR3 extends over 15 amino acids. The trim removed 0 bases at V and 7 bases at J, leaving 3 bases unmatched. Germline CDR1 MNHNY, CDR2 SVGAGI (reference sequence). In nucleotides, the CDR3 is TGTGCCAGCAGTTACTCCGGGACAGCGAATTCACCCCTCCACTTT. As protein: CASSYSGTANSPLHF.

For this clone: Other DNA variants within this sample encode the same CDR3. The chain links TRBV6-6 to TRBJ1-1; D is perhaps TRBD1 (6 bases). Germline V gene lookup returns CDR1 MNHNY and CDR2 SVGAGI (reference sequence). V lost 6 bases, J lost 3 bases, and 11 bases lay in between. The CDR3 contains 13 residues. Here the CDR3 reads CASSPQGDTEAFF. CDR3 bases: TGTGCCAGCAGCCCACAGGGCGACACTGAAGCTTTCTTT.

This clone has only one observation. This sequence joins TRBV7-3 and TRBJ2-6, with 7 positions matching TRBD1. This CDR3 region has 20 residues. The germline V gene encodes CDR1 SGHTA and CDR2 FQGTGA. Losses at the gene ends were 6 bases for V and 2 bases for J; bases not matched to a gene: 19. This CDR3 is CASSYYRDRVGRTGANVLTF. In nucleotides, the CDR3 is TGTGCCAGCAGTTATTACCGGGACAGAGTAGGCCGCACTGGGGCCAACGTCCTGACTTTC. The whole variable domain, filled in from reference TRBV7-3 and TRBJ2-6, reads GAGVSQTPSNKVTEKGKYVELRCDPISGHTALYWYRQSLGQGPEFLIYFQGTGAADDSGLPNDRFFAVRPEGSVSTLKIQRTERGDSAVYLCASSYYRDRVGRTGANVLTFGAGSRLTVL.